This TCR beta chain was retrieved from a study of OX40 agonist ivuxolimab in advanced cancers. Study summary: In three patients, partial responses were observed, one with hepatocellular carcinoma and two with cutaneous melanoma.

The CDR3 covers 14 residues. The germline CDR1 and CDR2 sequences are LNHDA and SQIVND (reference sequence). V lost 4 bases and J lost 6, with 10 bases in between. TCRdb's table, derived via immunoSEQ multiplex PCR, lists solely in-frame clones and lacks some. Of about 73,000 clones detected, 85% to 90% appear once; the ten largest clones hold less than 0.9%. This sequence originates from an adult with an advanced solid tumor such as melanoma, head and neck, liver or kidney cancer. The chain employs TRBV19 and TRBJ2-6; the D is unclear. The sample consisted of CD4+ or CD8+ T cells sorted from blood, taken in a trial of the OX40 agonist ivuxolimab. In nucleotides, the CDR3 is TGTGCCAGTAGTAAGGACGCGGCGGCCAACGTCCTGACTTTC. This encodes CASSKDAAANVLTF.